The TCR beta chain described here comes from a study of T cell repertoires in aging, cancer and after chemotherapy. General study findings and limits: The repertoire data cannot show anything about immunological memory following chemotherapy. Healthy donors lost TCR diversity with age mainly through richness, cancer patients through richness and evenness. Across the chemotherapy interval, each cancer cohort showed higher median generation probability, suggesting thymic rebound.

The template was genomic DNA from peripheral blood, not RNA. TRB rearrangements spanning V, D and J were amplified using mixed TRB-A/B primers. Via MiXCR, TCRdb re-called the multiplex PCR reads, giving one row per CDR3 protein. The sample carries several thousand distinct CDR3 sequences, 33% recorded once. This clonotype has just a few counts. The antigen remains undetermined. Trimming cost V 4 bases and J 0 bases, with 14 bases left between them. Germline CDR1 is SGHNT and CDR2 is YYREEE (reference sequence). This CDR3 spans 16 amino acids. Specimen: blood. The TCR comes from a human donor in good health. The donor label of this sample is uncertain. The genes are TRBV5-4 and TRBJ2-1, with D perhaps TRBD1 (5 bases). The CDR3 nucleotides are TGTGCCAGCAGCAGAACAGGAACCAGCTCCTACAATGAGCAGTTCTTC. As protein: CASSRTGTSSYNEQFF.